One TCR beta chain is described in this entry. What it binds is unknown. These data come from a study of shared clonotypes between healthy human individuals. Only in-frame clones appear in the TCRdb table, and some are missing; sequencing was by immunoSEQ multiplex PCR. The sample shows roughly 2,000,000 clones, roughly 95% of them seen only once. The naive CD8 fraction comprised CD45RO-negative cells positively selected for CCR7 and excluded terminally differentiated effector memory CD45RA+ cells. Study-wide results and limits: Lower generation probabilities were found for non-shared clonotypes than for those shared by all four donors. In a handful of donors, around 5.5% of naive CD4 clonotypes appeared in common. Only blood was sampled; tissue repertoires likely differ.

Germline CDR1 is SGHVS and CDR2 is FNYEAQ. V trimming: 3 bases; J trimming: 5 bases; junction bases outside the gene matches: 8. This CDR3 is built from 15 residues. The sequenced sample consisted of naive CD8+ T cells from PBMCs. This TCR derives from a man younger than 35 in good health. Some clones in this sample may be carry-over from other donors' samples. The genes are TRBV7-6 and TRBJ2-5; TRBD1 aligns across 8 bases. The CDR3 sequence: CASSLILTGEETQYF. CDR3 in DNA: TGTGCCAGCAGCTTGATCTTGACAGGGGAGGAGACCCAGTACTTC.